The source of this T cell receptor (beta chain) is a study of beta chain features in type 1 diabetes. Study details: Cell yields, gender and age were comparable in patients and healthy donors.

This clone was observed a handful of times. Antigen: not known. The isolated RNA, all of it, was reverse transcribed, so expressed TCRB transcripts were what got sequenced. Repertoires were generated with immunoSEQ multiplex PCR, while TCRdb's copy carries only in-frame clones and drops some. The sample lists roughly 40,000 clones; roughly 49% were seen once. Whole-study results and caveats: For TCRB rearrangement, an influence of HLA type remained unresolved here. The naive, central memory and Treg TCRB repertoires of patients appeared to be more similar to one another than those of healthy donors.

This TCR was recovered from a woman aged 18-29 years in good health. Sequencing was done on a sample of central memory CD4+ T cells from blood.

CDR3 DNA: TGTGCCAGTAGTGTCAGAAGCGGGGACTACAATGAGCAGTTCTTC. Translating gives CASSVRSGDYNEQFF. V usage is TRBV19 and J usage is TRBJ2-1; 7 bases align to TRBD2. CDR3 length: 15 residues. V was pared by 5 bases and J by 3 bases, with 7 bases of the junction left unmatched. Germline lookup yields CDR1 LNHDA and CDR2 SQIVND (reference sequence).